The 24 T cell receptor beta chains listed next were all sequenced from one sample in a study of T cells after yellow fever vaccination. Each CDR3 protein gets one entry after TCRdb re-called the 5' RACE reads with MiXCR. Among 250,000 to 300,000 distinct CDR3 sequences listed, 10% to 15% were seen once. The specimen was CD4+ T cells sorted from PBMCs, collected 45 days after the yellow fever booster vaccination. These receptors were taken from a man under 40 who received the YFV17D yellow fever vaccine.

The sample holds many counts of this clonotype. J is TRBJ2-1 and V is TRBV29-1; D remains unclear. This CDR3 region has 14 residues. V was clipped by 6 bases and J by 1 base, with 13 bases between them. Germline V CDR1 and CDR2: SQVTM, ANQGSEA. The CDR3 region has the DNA TGCAGCGTCGTCATCCCACCATCCTACAATGAGCAGTTCTTC. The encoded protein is CSVVIPPSYNEQFF.

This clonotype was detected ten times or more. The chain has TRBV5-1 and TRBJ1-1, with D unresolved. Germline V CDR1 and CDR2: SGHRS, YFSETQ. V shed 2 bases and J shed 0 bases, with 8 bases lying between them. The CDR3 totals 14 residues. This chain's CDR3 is CASSFGGMNTEAFF. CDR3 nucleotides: TGCGCCAGCAGCTTTGGAGGGATGAACACTGAAGCTTTCTTT.

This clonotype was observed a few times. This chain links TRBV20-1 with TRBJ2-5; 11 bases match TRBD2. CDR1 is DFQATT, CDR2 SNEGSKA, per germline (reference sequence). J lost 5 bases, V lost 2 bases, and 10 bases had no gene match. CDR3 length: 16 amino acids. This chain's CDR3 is CSARTAIAGGHETQYF. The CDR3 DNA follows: TGCAGTGCTAGAACCGCCATAGCGGGAGGGCACGAGACCCAGTACTTC.

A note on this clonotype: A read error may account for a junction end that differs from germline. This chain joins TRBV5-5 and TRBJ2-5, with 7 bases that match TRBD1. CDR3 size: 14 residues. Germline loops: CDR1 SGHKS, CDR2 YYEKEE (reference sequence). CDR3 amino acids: CASSLPGQQENQYF. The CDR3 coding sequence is TGTGCCAGCAGCTTACCGGGACAGCAAGAGAACCAGTACTTC.

CDR3 sequence (DNA): TGTGCCAGCAGCTTAGCGTCTCCGGGACAGGGCTACGAGCAGTACTTC. Its protein is CASSLASPGQGYEQYF. J is TRBJ2-7 and V is TRBV7-2; 9 bases are shared with TRBD1. V lost 0 bases, J lost 3 bases, and 6 bases stayed unmatched. CDR3 length equals 16 residues. From germline, CDR1 is SGHTA and CDR2 FQGNSA.

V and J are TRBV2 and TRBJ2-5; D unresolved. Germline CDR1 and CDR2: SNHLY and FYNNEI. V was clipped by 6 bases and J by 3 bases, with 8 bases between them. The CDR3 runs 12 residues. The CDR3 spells CASSGRKETQYF. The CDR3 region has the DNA TGTGCCAGCAGCGGACGGAAAGAGACCCAGTACTTC.

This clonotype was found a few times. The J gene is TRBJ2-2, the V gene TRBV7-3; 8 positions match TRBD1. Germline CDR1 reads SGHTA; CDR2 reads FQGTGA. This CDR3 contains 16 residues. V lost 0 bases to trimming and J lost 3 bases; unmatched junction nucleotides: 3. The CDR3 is CASSLTGGQDTGELFF. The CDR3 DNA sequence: TGTGCCAGCAGCTTAACGGGGGGACAGGACACCGGGGAGCTGTTTTTT.

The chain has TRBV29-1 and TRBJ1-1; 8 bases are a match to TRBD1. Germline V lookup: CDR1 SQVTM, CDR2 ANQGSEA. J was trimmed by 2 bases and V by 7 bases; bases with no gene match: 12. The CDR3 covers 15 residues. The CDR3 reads CSASQGAKINTEAFF. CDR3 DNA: TGCAGCGCTAGTCAGGGGGCAAAAATCAACACTGAAGCTTTCTTT.

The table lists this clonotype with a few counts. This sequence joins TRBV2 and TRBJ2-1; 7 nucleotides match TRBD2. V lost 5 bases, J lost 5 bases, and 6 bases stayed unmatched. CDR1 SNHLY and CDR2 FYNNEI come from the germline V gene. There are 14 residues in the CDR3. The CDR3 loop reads CASSIAGSNNEQFF. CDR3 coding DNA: TGTGCCAGCAGTATAGCGGGTTCTAACAATGAGCAGTTCTTC.

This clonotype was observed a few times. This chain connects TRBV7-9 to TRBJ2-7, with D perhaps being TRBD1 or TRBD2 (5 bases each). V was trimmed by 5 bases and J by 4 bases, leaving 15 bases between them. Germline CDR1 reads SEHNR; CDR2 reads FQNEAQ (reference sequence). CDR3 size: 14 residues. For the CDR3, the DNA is TGTGCCAGCAGCCGACGGGACGGAAGATACGAGCAGTACTTC. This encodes CASSRRDGRYEQYF.

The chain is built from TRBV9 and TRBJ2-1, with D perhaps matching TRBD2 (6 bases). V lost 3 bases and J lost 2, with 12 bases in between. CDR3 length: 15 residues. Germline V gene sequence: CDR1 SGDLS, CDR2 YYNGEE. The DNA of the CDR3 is TGTGCCAGCAGCGCCAGACTAGTCGCCTACAATGAGCAGTTCTTC. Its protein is CASSARLVAYNEQFF. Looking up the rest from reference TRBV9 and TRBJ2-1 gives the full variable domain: DSGVTQTPKHLITATGQRVTLRCSPRSGDLSVYWYQQSLDQGLQFLIQYYNGEERAKGNILERFSAQQFPDLHSELNLSSLELGDSALYFCASSARLVAYNEQFFGPGTRLTVL.

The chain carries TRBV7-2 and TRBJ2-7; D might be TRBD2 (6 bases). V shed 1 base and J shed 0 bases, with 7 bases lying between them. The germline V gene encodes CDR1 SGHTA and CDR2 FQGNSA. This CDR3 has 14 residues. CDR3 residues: CASSLGGNSYEQYF. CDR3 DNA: TGTGCCAGCAGCTTAGGCGGGAACTCCTACGAGCAGTACTTC.

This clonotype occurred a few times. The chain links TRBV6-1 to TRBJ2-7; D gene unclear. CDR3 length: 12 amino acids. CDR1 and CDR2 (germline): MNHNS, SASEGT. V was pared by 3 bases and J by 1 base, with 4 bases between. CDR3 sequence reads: CASSDWSYEQYF. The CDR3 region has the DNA TGTGCCAGCAGTGATTGGTCCTACGAGCAGTACTTC.

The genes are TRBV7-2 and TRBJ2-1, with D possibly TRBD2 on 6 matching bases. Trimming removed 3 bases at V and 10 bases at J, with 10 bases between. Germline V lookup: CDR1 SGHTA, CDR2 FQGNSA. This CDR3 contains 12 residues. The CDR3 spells CASSLEGLEQFF. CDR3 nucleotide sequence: TGTGCCAGCAGCTTGGAGGGGTTGGAGCAGTTCTTC.

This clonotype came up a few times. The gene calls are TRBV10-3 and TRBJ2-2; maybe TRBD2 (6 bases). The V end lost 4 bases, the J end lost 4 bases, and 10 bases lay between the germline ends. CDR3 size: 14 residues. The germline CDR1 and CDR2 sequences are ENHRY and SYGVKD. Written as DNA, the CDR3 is TGTGCCATCAGTGGCCAGGGAGGCACCGGGGAGCTGTTTTTT. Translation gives CAISGQGGTGELFF.

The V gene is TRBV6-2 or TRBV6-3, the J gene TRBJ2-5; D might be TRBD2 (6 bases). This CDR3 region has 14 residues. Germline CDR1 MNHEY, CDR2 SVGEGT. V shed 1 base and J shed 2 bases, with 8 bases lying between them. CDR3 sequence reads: CASSYLRGQETQYF. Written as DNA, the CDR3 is TGTGCCAGCAGTTACTTGCGGGGTCAAGAGACCCAGTACTTC.

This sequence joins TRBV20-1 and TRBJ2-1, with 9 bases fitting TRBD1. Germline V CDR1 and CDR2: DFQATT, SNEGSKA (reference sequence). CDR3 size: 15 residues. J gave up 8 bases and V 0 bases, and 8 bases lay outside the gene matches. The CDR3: CSARDGAQGADEQFF. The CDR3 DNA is TGCAGTGCTAGAGACGGGGCACAGGGGGCGGATGAGCAGTTCTTC.

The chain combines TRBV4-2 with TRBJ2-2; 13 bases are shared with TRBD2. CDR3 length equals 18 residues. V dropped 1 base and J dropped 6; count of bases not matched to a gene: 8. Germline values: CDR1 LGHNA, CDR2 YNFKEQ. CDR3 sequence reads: CASSQAGTSGMGAGELFF. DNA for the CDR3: TGTGCCAGCAGCCAAGCCGGGACTAGCGGGATGGGAGCCGGGGAGCTGTTTTTT.

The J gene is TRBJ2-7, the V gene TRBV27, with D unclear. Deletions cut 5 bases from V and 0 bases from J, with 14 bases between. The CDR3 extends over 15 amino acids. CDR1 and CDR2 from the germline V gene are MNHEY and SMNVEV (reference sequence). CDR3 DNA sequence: TGTGCCAGCAGTCCGCCGGGTTTCAGCTCCTACGAGCAGTACTTC. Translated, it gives CASSPPGFSSYEQYF.

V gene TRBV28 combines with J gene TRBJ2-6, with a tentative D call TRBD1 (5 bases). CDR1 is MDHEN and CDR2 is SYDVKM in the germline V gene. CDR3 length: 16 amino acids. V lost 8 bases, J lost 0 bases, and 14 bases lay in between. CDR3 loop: CASYGRVSSGANVLTF. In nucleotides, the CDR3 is TGTGCCAGCTACGGCAGGGTCAGCTCTGGGGCCAACGTCCTGACTTTC.

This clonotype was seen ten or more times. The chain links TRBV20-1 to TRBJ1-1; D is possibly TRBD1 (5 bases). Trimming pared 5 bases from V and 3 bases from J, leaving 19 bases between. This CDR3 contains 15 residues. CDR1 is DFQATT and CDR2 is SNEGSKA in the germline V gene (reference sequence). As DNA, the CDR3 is TGCAGTGCTGCCAGTTTGGGGGGGGAGGACACTGAAGCTTTCTTT. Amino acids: CSAASLGGEDTEAFF.

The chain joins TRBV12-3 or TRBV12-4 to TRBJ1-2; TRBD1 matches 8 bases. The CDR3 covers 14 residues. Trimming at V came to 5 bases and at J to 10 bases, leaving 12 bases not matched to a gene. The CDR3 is CASSLSPGGADYTF. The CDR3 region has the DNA TGTGCCAGCAGTCTCAGCCCAGGGGGCGCTGACTACACCTTC.

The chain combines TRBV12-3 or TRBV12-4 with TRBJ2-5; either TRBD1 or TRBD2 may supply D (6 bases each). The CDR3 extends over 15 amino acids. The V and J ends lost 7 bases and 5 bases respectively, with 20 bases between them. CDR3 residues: CASIWAGGSHETQYF. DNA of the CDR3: TGTGCCAGCATTTGGGCCGGGGGCAGCCATGAGACCCAGTACTTC.

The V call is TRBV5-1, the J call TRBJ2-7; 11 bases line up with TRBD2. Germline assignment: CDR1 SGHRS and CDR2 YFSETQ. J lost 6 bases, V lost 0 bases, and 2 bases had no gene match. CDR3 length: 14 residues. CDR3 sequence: CASSLELAGAEQYF. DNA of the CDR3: TGCGCCAGCAGCTTGGAACTAGCGGGAGCCGAGCAGTACTTC.